Presented here are 7 T cell receptor beta chains from one specimen sequenced in a study of vaccination and CD4 T cells after COVID-19 (dated by TCRdb to between 2020 and 2023). The antigens of these receptors remain unknown. The library was produced with PCR. This sample was sequenced with an Illumina iSeq 100. DNA from cultured CD4+ T cells was subjected to TCR sequencing with the Oncomine TCR Beta short-read assay at the Johns Hopkins FTIC core. The public reads were run again by TCRdb, first through fastp at Q25 and then through MiXCR, and only productive beta chains were kept. Entries are consolidated by CDR3 protein sequence, retaining the most common genes and DNA. This sample gives 4,100 or so distinct CDR3 sequences in total; under 25% of them show up just once. The top ten clonotypes cover roughly 15% of the sample. The treatment or condition label here, explained by the study, means: approximately nine-day PBMC culture with coronavirus spike peptide pools or control peptides (ViraFEST assay).

The sequenced material came from CD4+ T cells from blood, cultured in vitro. These receptor sequences come from a human donor who had recovered from COVID-19.

In its sample, this clonotype ranks as large. The chain carries TRBV19 and TRBJ2-6, with 8 bases identical to TRBD1. V dropped 2 bases and J dropped 0; count of bases not matched to a gene: 15. Germline values: CDR1 LNHDA, CDR2 SQIVND (reference sequence). CDR3 size: 21 residues. CDR3: CASSITTPRTGIRSGANVLTF. CDR3 bases: TGTGCCAGTAGTATAACAACCCCGCGGACAGGGATACGCTCTGGGGCCAACGTCCTGACTTTC.

The chain links TRBV21-1 to TRBJ1-4; the table gives TRBD1 as D, unverified against the DNA. TRBV21-1 is a recognized pseudogene. CDR3 size: 13 residues. The CDR3 spells CASSNGGNEKLFF. The CDR3 nucleotides read TGTGCCAGCAGCAACGGGGGGAATGAAAAACTGTTTTTT.

This clonotype was detected only a few times. This chain links TRBV20-1 with TRBJ2-4; D is possibly TRBD1 (5 bases). The germline V gene encodes CDR1 DFQATT and CDR2 SNEGSKA (reference sequence). This CDR3 is 13 amino acids long. The CDR3 here is CGALRESKNIQYF. The CDR3 DNA reads as TGCGGGGCCCTTAGGGAATCTAAAAACATTCAGTACTTC.

In this sample, this clonotype turned up a few times. The chain uses TRBV7-9 and TRBJ1-2; D remains ambiguous. This CDR3 region has 12 residues. Germline assignment: CDR1 SEHNR and CDR2 FQNEAQ (reference sequence). V was shortened by 7 bases and J by 6 bases, with 12 bases between the two germline ends. The CDR3: CASTKDGNGYTF. CDR3 nucleotides: TGTGCCAGCACCAAGGACGGTAATGGCTACACCTTC.

The rearrangement joins TRBV20-1 to TRBJ1-4; 7 bases agree with TRBD1. V was pared by 6 bases and J by 5 bases, with 9 bases of the junction left unmatched. CDR3 length equals 14 residues. CDR1 DFQATT and CDR2 SNEGSKA come from the germline V gene (reference sequence). The DNA of the CDR3 is TGCAGTGCCAGTGGTACAGGGGTAAATGAAAAACTGTTTTTT. This translates into CSASGTGVNEKLFF.

This clonotype came up a few times. This sequence joins TRBV4-1 and TRBJ1-5; D unclear. V was trimmed by 0 bases and J by 6 bases, leaving 12 bases between them. Germline CDR1 reads MGHRA; CDR2 reads YSYEKL. This CDR3 is built from 15 residues. The CDR3 sequence: CASSQESAGRQPQHF. The CDR3 coding sequence is TGCGCCAGCAGCCAAGAGAGTGCCGGGCGTCAGCCCCAGCATTTT.

This clonotype is judged medium-sized (0.01 to 0.1%). V and J are TRBV20-1 and TRBJ2-7; 10 bases are a match to TRBD2. Looked up from germline, CDR1 is DFQATT and CDR2 is SNEGSKA (reference sequence). With V trimmed by 3 bases and J by 1 base, 6 bases remained unmatched. The CDR3 spans 15 residues. Here the CDR3 reads CSASSASGGSYEQYF. The DNA of the CDR3 is TGCAGTGCTAGTTCGGCTAGCGGGGGTTCCTACGAGCAGTACTTC.